This T cell receptor (beta chain) was obtained from a study of blood T cell repertoires in COVID-19. Trimming pared 6 bases from V and 6 bases from J, leaving 13 bases between. CDR3 length: 13 amino acids. The germline V gene has CDR1 MDHEN and CDR2 SYDVKM. TCRdb's copy holds only in-frame clones and misses some; the assay was immunoSEQ multiplex PCR. The sample lists some 130,000 clones; 79% were seen once. The sequenced material came from peripheral blood. This receptor was obtained from a man aged 55-75 years with acute or convalescent COVID-19. V is TRBV28 and J is TRBJ2-3, with D possibly being TRBD1 (6 bases). CDR3 in amino acids: CASSPTGQDTQYF. CDR3 sequence (DNA): TGTGCCAGCAGCCCAACAGGGCAGGATACGCAGTATTTT.